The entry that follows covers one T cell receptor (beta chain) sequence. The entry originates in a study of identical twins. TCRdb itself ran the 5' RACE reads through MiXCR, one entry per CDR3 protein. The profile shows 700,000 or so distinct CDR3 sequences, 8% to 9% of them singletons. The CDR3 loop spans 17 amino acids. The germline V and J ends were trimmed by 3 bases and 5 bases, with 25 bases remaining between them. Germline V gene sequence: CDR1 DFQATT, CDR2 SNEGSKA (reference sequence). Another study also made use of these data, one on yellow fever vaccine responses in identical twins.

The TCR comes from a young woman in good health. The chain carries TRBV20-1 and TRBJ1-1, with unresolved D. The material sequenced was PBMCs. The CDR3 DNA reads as TGCAGTGCTAGTCATGGTGCAGGAGATGAAACCCGGACTGAAGCTTTCTTT. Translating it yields CSASHGAGDETRTEAFF.